These T cell receptor beta chains were read from a single sample in a study of early T cells in non-severe SARS-CoV-2 infection. A single record per CDR3 protein comes from TCRdb applying MiXCR to the 5' RACE reads. This table holds nearly 45,000 distinct CDR3 sequences, roughly 12% found once. Sequenced: whole blood. The origin of the receptors is an adult who was a healthcare worker with PCR-confirmed SARS-CoV-2 infection or an uninfected control (not recorded which). Each CDR3 is given with its conserved first and last residue. Fields, in order: V gene, D gene, J gene, clone size, CDR3 DNA, CDR3 protein. A D gene is named only where the DNA matches it firmly. Size tells how often a clone was seen (once, few, many) or the class of an expanded clone, and some rows leave it out.

TRBV2,NA,TRBJ2-2,NA,TGTGCCAGCAGTGAAGTGACAGCGAACACCGGGGAGCTGTTTTTT,CASSEVTANTGELFF
TRBV12-3/TRBV12-4,TRBD1,TRBJ2-5,many,TGTGCCAGCAGTTCCCAGGGGGTTCCCCAGTACTTC,CASSSQGVPQYF
TRBV6-6,TRBD2,TRBJ2-1,many,TGTGCCAGCAGTCCCTGGACTAGCGGTTCTGAGCAGTTCTTC,CASSPWTSGSEQFF
TRBV28,NA,TRBJ1-1,many,TGTGCCAGCAGTTTACAGCACCTCGGCACTGAAGCTTTCTTT,CASSLQHLGTEAFF
TRBV6-5,TRBD2,TRBJ2-1,many,TGTGCCAGCAGCACTCCCGGGACTAGCGGCAATGAGCAGTTCTTC,CASSTPGTSGNEQFF
TRBV18,NA,TRBJ1-1,many,TGTGCCAGCTCACCAACCAATGTATTGAAAGGGAACACTGAAGCTTTCTTT,CASSPTNVLKGNTEAFF
TRBV28,NA,TRBJ1-2,few,TGTGCCAGCAGCGAGGGGAGGTATTCCTATGGCTACACCTTC,CASSEGRYSYGYTF
TRBV5-1,TRBD1,TRBJ2-5,many,TGCGCCAGCAGCTTGATGGGACAAGGACAGGGGGAGACCCAGTACTTC,CASSLMGQGQGETQYF
TRBV24-1,NA,TRBJ2-4,many,TGTGCCACCAGTGAAACAGCCAAAAACATTCAGTACTTC,CATSETAKNIQYF
TRBV3-1,NA,TRBJ2-1,few,TGTGCCAGCAGCCAGCTAGCGACCCCCTACAATGAGCAGTTCTTC,CASSQLATPYNEQFF
TRBV10-3,TRBD1,TRBJ2-5,many,TGTGCCATGCGAGAGGACAGGTACCAAGAGACCCAGTACTTC,CAMREDRYQETQYF
TRBV20-1,NA,TRBJ2-3,NA,TGCAGTGCTACGAAGGAGAGGGATGCGCCTACGCAGTATTTT,CSATKERDAPTQYF
TRBV4-1,TRBD1,TRBJ2-7,medium-sized,TGCGCCAGCAGCCAAGATGGGACAGGTCGAAACGAGCAGTACTTC,CASSQDGTGRNEQYF
TRBV25-1,TRBD1,TRBJ2-7,NA,TGTGCCAGCATTAGGACAGGGGAGTACGAGCAGTACTTC,CASIRTGEYEQYF
TRBV25-1,TRBD1,TRBJ1-1,NA,TGTGCCAGCAGTGAAGGACAGGACACTGAAGCTTTCTTT,CASSEGQDTEAFF
TRBV10-3,NA,TRBJ2-4,many,TGTGCCACCCGGGACGGGAACATTCAGTACTTC,CATRDGNIQYF
TRBV20-1,NA,TRBJ2-5,NA,TGCAGTGCTCAGGGAGAAGAGACCCAGTACTTC,CSAQGEETQYF
TRBV20-1,NA,TRBJ2-7,few,TGCAGTGCTAGACAGAGCCCCTACGAGCAGTACTTC,CSARQSPYEQYF
TRBV3-1,NA,TRBJ1-1,many,TGTGCCAGCAGCCAATACAGGGCGAACACTGAAGCTTTCTTT,CASSQYRANTEAFF
TRBV28,NA,TRBJ2-7,few,TGTGCCAGCAGTTTATACGGCTACGAGCAGTACTTC,CASSLYGYEQYF
TRBV11-2,NA,TRBJ2-7,many,TGTGCCAGCAGCCCCGGCGGTGGAAAGGACGAGCAGTACTTC,CASSPGGGKDEQYF
TRBV9,NA,TRBJ2-1,NA,TGTGCCAGCAGCGAGTCAGCCGGTTCCTACAATGAGCAGTTCTTC,CASSESAGSYNEQFF
TRBV14,NA,TRBJ2-7,NA,TGTGCCAGCAGCCGGACTTTCTACGAGCAGTACTTC,CASSRTFYEQYF
TRBV5-6,NA,TRBJ2-1,NA,TGTGCCAGCAGCACCGGACAGTACAATGAGCAGTTCTTC,CASSTGQYNEQFF
TRBV19,NA,TRBJ2-2,NA,TGTGCCAGCCATGCCGACGGTTCCACCGGGGAGCTGTTTTTT,CASHADGSTGELFF
TRBV20-1,NA,TRBJ2-1,NA,TGCAGTGCTAGAGTTCTAGTTTGGAGTGAGCAGTTCTTC,CSARVLVWSEQFF
TRBV4-1,NA,TRBJ2-7,many,TGCGCCAGCAGCCAAGACGGGGAAAGCTACGAGCAGTACTTC,CASSQDGESYEQYF
TRBV5-5,NA,TRBJ2-1,few,TGTGCCAGCAGCTTGCTGGACAATGAGCAGTTCTTC,CASSLLDNEQFF
TRBV6-5,NA,TRBJ2-5,many,TGTGCCAGCAGGTTATCGTCGAGCGAGACCCAGTACTTC,CASRLSSSETQYF
TRBV6-2/TRBV6-3,NA,TRBJ2-7,many,TGTGCCAGCAGTCCACAGGGAAGTCCCTACGAGCAGTACTTC,CASSPQGSPYEQYF
TRBV7-2,TRBD1,TRBJ1-2,few,TGTGCCAGCAGCTTCAAACAGGGGGGCATTTATGGCTACACCTTC,CASSFKQGGIYGYTF
TRBV11-2,NA,TRBJ1-1,few,TGTGCCAGCAGCTTAGTTGGGGGCGCGAACACTGAAGCTTTCTTT,CASSLVGGANTEAFF
TRBV7-9,NA,TRBJ2-7,few,TGTGCCAGCAGCTTAGGCGGCGGGCCGGCGGAGCAGTACTTC,CASSLGGGPAEQYF
TRBV4-2,NA,TRBJ1-2,many,TGTGCCAGCAGCCATCCCAGCGGGAGGAACAACTATGGCTACACCTTC,CASSHPSGRNNYGYTF
TRBV11-2,TRBD2,TRBJ2-1,many,TGTGCCAGCAGCTTCTCTCCCGAAGGACTAGTCCCGTTCTTC,CASSFSPEGLVPFF
TRBV3-1,TRBD2,TRBJ2-7,NA,TGTGCCAGCAGCCCCTATCTAGCGGGAAATCGGTACGAGCAGTACTTC,CASSPYLAGNRYEQYF
TRBV7-2,NA,TRBJ1-5,many,TGTGCCAGCAGCTTAGTCGCAGGGGATCAGCCCCAGCATTTT,CASSLVAGDQPQHF
TRBV6-5,NA,TRBJ1-1,once,TGTGCCAGCAGTTCTACAGGGTTCAAGTTGACTGAAGCTTTCTTT,CASSSTGFKLTEAFF
TRBV28,TRBD1,TRBJ2-1,few,TGTGCCAGCACCCTAGATGACAGGGGTCGCGGGTACAATGAGCAGTTCTTC,CASTLDDRGRGYNEQFF
TRBV29-1,NA,TRBJ1-5,NA,TGCAGCGTTAAACGGCAGGACGATCAGCCCCAGCATTTT,CSVKRQDDQPQHF
TRBV18,TRBD2,TRBJ2-1,few,TGTGCCAGCTCAACGGGACTAGCGGGAGGCAATGAGCAGTTCTTC,CASSTGLAGGNEQFF